This TCR beta chain was recorded in a study of human T cells and chemical hapten exposure. Study conclusions and caveats: There was a positive correlation between PT1 expanded TCR counts and patch test score.

This CDR3 has 13 residues. With 8 bases removed from V and 5 bases from J, the gap between germline ends came to 13 bases. Germline loops: CDR1 SGHVS, CDR2 FNYEAQ. The library put unique molecular identifiers onto individual cDNA molecules. Each CDR3 protein gets one entry after TCRdb re-called the RACE reads with MiXCR. The sample lists 42,000 or so distinct CDR3 sequences, under 5% occurring once. Time point indicated: patch test 1, 2 weeks after DPC sensitization. Treatment in this sample: therapeutic diphenylcyclopropenone sensitization with weekly scalp DPC. Total RNA extraction was carried out from unfractionated whole blood. This clonotype came up many times. Antigen specificity is unknown.

The sequence came from a man aged 45 to 65 with alopecia areata. Some clones in this sample may be carry-over from other donors' samples. V usage is TRBV7-6 and J usage is TRBJ2-1, with a possible D match to TRBD2 (5 bases). The material was whole blood, obtained in connection with sensitization to the hapten diphenylcyclopropenone (DPC). The CDR3 nucleotides read TGTGCCAGCGCCGGGGATTCTAACAATGAGCAGTTCTTC. Encoded protein: CASAGDSNNEQFF.